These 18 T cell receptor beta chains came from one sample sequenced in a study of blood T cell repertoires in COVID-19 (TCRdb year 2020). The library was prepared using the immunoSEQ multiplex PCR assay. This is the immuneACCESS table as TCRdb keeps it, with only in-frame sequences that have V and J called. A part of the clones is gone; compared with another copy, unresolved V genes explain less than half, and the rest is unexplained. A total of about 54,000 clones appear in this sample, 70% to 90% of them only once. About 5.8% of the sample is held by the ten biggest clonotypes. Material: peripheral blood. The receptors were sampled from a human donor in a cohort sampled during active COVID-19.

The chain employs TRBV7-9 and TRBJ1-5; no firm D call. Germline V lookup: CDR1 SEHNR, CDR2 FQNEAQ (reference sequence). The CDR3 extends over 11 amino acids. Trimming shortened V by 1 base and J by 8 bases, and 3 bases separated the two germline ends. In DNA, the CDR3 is TGTGCCAGCAGCTTAGGCGAGCCCCAGCATTTT. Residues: CASSLGEPQHF.

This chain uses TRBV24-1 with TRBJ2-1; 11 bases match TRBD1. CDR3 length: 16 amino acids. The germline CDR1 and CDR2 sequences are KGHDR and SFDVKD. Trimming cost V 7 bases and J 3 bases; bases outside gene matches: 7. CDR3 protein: CATSQPGTGGYNEQFF. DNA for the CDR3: TGTGCCACCAGCCAGCCCGGGACAGGGGGCTACAATGAGCAGTTCTTC.

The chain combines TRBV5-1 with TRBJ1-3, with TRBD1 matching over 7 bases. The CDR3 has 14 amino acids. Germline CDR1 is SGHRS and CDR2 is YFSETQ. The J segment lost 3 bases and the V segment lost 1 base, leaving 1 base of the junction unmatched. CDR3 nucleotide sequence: TGCGCCAGCAGCTTGCAGGGGGGTGGAAACACCATATATTTT. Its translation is CASSLQGGGNTIYF.

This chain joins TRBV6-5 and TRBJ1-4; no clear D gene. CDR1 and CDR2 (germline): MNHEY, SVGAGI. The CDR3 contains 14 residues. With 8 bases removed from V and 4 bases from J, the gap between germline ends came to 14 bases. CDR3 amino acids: CASSSRKDNEKLFF. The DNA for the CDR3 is TGTGCCAGCTCATCCAGGAAAGATAATGAAAAACTGTTTTTT.

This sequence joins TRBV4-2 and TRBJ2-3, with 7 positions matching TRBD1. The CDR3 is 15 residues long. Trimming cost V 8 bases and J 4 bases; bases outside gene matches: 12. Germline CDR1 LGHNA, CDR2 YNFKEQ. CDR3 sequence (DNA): TGTGCCAGCGCCCCACAAGGGGGCGAGGCAGATACGCAGTATTTT. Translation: CASAPQGGEADTQYF.

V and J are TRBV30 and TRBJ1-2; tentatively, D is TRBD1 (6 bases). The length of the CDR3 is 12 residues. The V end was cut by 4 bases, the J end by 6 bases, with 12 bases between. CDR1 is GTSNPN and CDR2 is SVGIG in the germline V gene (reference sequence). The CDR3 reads CAWTTGNDGYTF. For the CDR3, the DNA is TGTGCCTGGACCACAGGGAATGATGGCTACACCTTC.

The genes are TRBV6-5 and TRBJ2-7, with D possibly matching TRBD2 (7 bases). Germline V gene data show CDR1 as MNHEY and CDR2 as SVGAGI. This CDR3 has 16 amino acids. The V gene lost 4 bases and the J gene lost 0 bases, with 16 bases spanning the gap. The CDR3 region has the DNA TGTGCCAGCAGTTCCCCCTCCGCGGGGGCCTCCTACGAGCAGTACTTC. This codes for CASSSPSAGASYEQYF.

The CDR3 reads CASSRGLAHETQYF. The CDR3 nucleotides read TGTGCCAGCAGCCGCGGACTAGCGCACGAGACCCAGTACTTC. The rearrangement uses TRBV7-8 and TRBJ2-5; 9 nucleotides line up with TRBD2. Germline lookup yields CDR1 SGHVS and CDR2 FQNEAQ. The length of the CDR3 is 14 residues. Trimming at V came to 5 bases and at J to 5 bases, leaving 6 bases not matched to a gene.

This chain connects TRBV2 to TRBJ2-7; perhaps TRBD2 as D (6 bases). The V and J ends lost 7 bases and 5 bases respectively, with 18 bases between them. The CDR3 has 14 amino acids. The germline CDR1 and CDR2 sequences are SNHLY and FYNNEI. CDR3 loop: CASTLRGGVNEQYF. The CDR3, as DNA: TGTGCCAGCACCCTCCGGGGAGGTGTTAACGAGCAGTACTTC.

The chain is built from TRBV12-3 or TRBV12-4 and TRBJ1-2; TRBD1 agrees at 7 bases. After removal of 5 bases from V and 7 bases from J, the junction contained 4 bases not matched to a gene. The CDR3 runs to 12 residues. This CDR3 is CASSTSGGGYTF. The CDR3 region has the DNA TGTGCCAGCAGTACATCAGGGGGTGGCTACACCTTC.

CDR3 bases: TGTGCCAGCAGCTTAGGCGGGGGGGCTCCAAGGGAAAAACTGTTTTTT. Translation: CASSLGGGAPREKLFF. V is TRBV7-8 and J is TRBJ1-4, with a possible D match to TRBD1 (6 bases). The CDR3 contains 16 residues. V was shortened by 1 base and J by 8 bases, with 17 bases between the two germline ends. CDR1 and CDR2 from the germline V gene are SGHVS and FQNEAQ.

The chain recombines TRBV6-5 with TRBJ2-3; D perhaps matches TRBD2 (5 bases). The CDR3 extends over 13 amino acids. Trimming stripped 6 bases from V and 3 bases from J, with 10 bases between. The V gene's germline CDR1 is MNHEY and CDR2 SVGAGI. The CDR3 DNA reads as TGTGCCAGCAGCCTTTCGGGGACAGATACGCAGTATTTT. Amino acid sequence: CASSLSGTDTQYF.

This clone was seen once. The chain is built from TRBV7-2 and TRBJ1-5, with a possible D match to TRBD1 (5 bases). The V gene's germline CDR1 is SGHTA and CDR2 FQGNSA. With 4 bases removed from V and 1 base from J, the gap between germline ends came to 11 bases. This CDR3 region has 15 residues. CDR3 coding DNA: TGTGCCAGCAGCTACGGACAAAACAGCAATCAGCCCCAGCATTTT. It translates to CASSYGQNSNQPQHF.

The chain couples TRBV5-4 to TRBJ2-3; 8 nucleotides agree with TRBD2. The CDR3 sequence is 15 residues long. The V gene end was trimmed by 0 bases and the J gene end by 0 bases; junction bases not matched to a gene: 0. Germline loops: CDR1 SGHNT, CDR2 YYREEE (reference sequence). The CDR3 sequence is CASSLGGGSTDTQYF. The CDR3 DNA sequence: TGTGCCAGCAGCTTGGGCGGGGGGAGCACAGATACGCAGTATTTT.

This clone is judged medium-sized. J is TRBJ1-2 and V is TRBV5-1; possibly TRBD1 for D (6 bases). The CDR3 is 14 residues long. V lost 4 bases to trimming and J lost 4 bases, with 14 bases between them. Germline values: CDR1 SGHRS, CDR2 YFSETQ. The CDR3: CASSPGAGVYGYTF. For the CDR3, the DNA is TGCGCCAGCAGCCCTGGGGCAGGGGTCTATGGCTACACCTTC. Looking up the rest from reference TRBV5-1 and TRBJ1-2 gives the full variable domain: KAGVTQTPRYLIKTRGQQVTLSCSPISGHRSVSWYQQTPGQGLQFLFEYFSETQRNKGNFPGRFSGRQFSNSRSEMNVSTLELGDSALYLCASSPGAGVYGYTFGSGTRLTVV.

The DNA of the CDR3 is TGTGCCAGCAGCGGACAGTCTAATTCACCCCTCCACTTT. It is translated as CASSGQSNSPLHF. The genes are TRBV2 and TRBJ1-6, with a tentative D call TRBD1 (6 bases). The germline CDR1 and CDR2 sequences are SNHLY and FYNNEI. The CDR3 extends over 13 amino acids. The ends were cut back, 6 bases at V and 6 bases at J, with 9 bases in the middle. The complete variable domain, with remaining parts taken from reference TRBV2 and TRBJ1-6, reads EPEVTQTPSHQVTQMGQEVILRCVPISNHLYFYWYRQILGQKVEFLVSFYNNEISEKSEIFDDQFSVERPDGSNFTLKIRSTKLEDSAMYFCASSGQSNSPLHFGNGTRLTVT.

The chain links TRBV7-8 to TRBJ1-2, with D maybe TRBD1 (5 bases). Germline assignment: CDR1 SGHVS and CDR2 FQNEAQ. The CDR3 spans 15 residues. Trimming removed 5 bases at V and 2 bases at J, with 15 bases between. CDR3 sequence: CASSPHDRLNYGYTF. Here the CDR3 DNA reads TGTGCCAGCAGCCCCCATGACAGATTGAACTATGGCTACACCTTC.

This CDR3 reads CASSQEVPGETEAFF. The CDR3 bases are TGCGCCAGCAGTCAAGAAGTACCGGGGGAGACTGAAGCTTTCTTT. The chain recombines TRBV23-1 with TRBJ1-1; possible D gene TRBD1, 5 bases. TRBV23-1 is flagged as an ORF with uncertain function. The V end was cut by 2 bases, the J end by 5 bases, with 15 bases between. This CDR3 is 15 amino acids long.